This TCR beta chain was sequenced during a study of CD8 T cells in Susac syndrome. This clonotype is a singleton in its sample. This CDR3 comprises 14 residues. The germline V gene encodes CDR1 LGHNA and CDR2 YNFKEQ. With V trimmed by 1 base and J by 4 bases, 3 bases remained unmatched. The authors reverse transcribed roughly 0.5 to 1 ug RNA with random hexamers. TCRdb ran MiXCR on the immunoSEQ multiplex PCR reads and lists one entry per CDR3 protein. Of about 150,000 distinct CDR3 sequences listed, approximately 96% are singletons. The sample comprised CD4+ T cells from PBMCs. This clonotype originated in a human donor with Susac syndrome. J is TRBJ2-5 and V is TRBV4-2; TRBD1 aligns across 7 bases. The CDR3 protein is CASSQGGQLETQYF. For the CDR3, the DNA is TGTGCCAGCAGCCAAGGGGGACAGTTAGAGACCCAGTACTTC.